One and the same sample provided the 21 T cell receptor beta chains below, sequenced in a study of T cells in localized non-small cell lung cancer. The assay was immunoSEQ multiplex PCR, and TCRdb's table has in-frame clones only and misses some. The sample records tens of thousands of clones, 80% being singletons. Material: PBMCs, obtained before any cancer treatment. The receptors come from a woman between 35 and 75 years old with stage II lung adenocarcinoma.

This clone was seen a handful of times. V usage is TRBV9 and J usage is TRBJ1-1; D is ambiguous. CDR3 length: 13 amino acids. CDR1 and CDR2 (germline): SGDLS, YYNGEE. Trimming removed 0 bases at V and 4 bases at J, with 7 bases between. In DNA form, the CDR3 reads TGTGCCAGCAGCGTAGGTTCCATCACTGAAGCTTTCTTT. Translation gives CASSVGSITEAFF.

The V gene is TRBV6-1, the J gene TRBJ2-2; D perhaps matches TRBD1 (6 bases). The V end lost 3 bases, the J end lost 6 bases, and 8 bases lay between the germline ends. CDR1 is MNHNS, CDR2 SASEGT, per germline. CDR3 size: 13 residues. The chain's CDR3 is CASSDQGSGELFF. Here the CDR3 DNA reads TGTGCCAGCAGTGACCAGGGGTCCGGGGAGCTGTTTTTT.

The V gene is TRBV29-1, the J gene TRBJ2-2; a weak D match, TRBD1 (6 bases). The CDR3 has 13 amino acids. Trimming removed 7 bases at V and 0 bases at J, with 9 bases between. Germline lookup yields CDR1 SQVTM and CDR2 ANQGSEA. CDR3 loop: CSARTANTGELFF. CDR3 nucleotides: TGCAGCGCTCGGACAGCGAACACCGGGGAGCTGTTTTTT.

Turning to this clone: At one end the junction does not follow the germline gene, possibly because of a read error. J is TRBJ1-3 and V is TRBV11-2; D gene unclear. This CDR3 contains 13 residues. Per germline, CDR1 SGHAT and CDR2 FQNNGV. The CDR3 sequence is CASSPGSGTTIYF. CDR3 nucleotides: TGTGCCAGCAGCCCAGGATCAGGAACCACCATATATTTT.

This sequence joins TRBV6-5 and TRBJ2-7; TRBD2 might be the D (5 bases). Trimming left V 8 bases short and J 3 bases short, with 20 bases between. CDR1 is MNHEY and CDR2 is SVGAGI in the germline V gene. The CDR3 has 15 amino acids. The CDR3 here is CASCRERSQFYEQYF. As DNA, the CDR3 is TGTGCCAGCTGTAGAGAGCGGAGCCAATTCTACGAGCAGTACTTC.

The chain couples TRBV9 to TRBJ1-1; a weak D match, TRBD1 (5 bases). V lost 5 bases and J 0 bases, leaving 11 bases between the germline ends. Germline V gives CDR1 SGDLS, CDR2 YYNGEE. CDR3 length: 14 amino acids. CDR3 sequence (DNA): TGTGCCAGCAGTCCTAGAGGGGTGAACACTGAAGCTTTCTTT. This codes for CASSPRGVNTEAFF.

J is TRBJ2-3 and V is TRBV4-2; 9 nucleotides line up with TRBD1. Germline assignment: CDR1 LGHNA and CDR2 YNFKEQ. V lost 6 bases to trimming and J lost 3 bases; unmatched junction nucleotides: 13. This CDR3 has 17 amino acids. CDR3 nucleotides: TGTGCCAGCAGGAGCGTTCCGGGACAGGGTAATACAGATACGCAGTATTTT. Amino acids: CASRSVPGQGNTDTQYF.

This chain uses TRBV6-6 with TRBJ2-2, with D possibly being TRBD2 (6 bases). The CDR3 consists of 15 residues. Germline V gene data show CDR1 as MNHNY and CDR2 as SVGAGI (reference sequence). The V gene lost 4 bases and the J gene lost 2 bases, with 11 bases spanning the gap. In DNA, the CDR3 is TGTGCCAGCAGTTGGACCGGGACTAACACCGGGGAGCTGTTTTTT. This sequence encodes CASSWTGTNTGELFF.

This chain connects TRBV21-1 to TRBJ1-6. TRBV21-1 is listed as a pseudogene. The CDR3 length is 15 residues. The CDR3 coding sequence is TGTGCCAGCAGCCAACCGGGGACGGGGGATTCACCCCTCCACTTT. Translation gives CASSQPGTGDSPLHF.

The genes are TRBV6-5 and TRBJ1-4; D is perhaps TRBD1 (5 bases). The V gene lost 2 bases and the J gene lost 10 bases, with 11 bases spanning the gap. The CDR3 is 13 residues long. Looked up from germline, CDR1 is MNHEY and CDR2 is SVGAGI. CDR3 sequence reads: CASSYTSGGKLFF. In DNA, the CDR3 is TGTGCCAGCAGTTACACATCCGGGGGAAAACTGTTTTTT.

The chain uses TRBV27 and TRBJ2-1; possible D gene TRBD1, 5 bases. Trimming shortened V by 5 bases and J by 3 bases, and 17 bases separated the two germline ends. Germline lookup yields CDR1 MNHEY and CDR2 SMNVEV (reference sequence). The CDR3 loop spans 16 amino acids. The chain's CDR3 is CASSPLDRGDYNEQFF. The DNA of the CDR3 is TGTGCCAGCAGTCCCCTAGACAGAGGCGACTACAATGAGCAGTTCTTC.

This clone was seen a few times. The V and J genes are TRBV5-4 and TRBJ1-2, with a tentative D call TRBD1 (5 bases). V lost 5 bases and J 3 bases, leaving 17 bases between the germline ends. The length of the CDR3 is 15 residues. CDR1 and CDR2 (germline): SGHNT, YYREEE (reference sequence). CDR3 coding DNA: TGTGCCAGCAGATCCAGGGACTACGGGGACTATGGCTACACCTTC. This encodes CASRSRDYGDYGYTF.

V usage is TRBV7-9 and J usage is TRBJ2-7, with D hard to call. CDR1 is SEHNR, CDR2 FQNEAQ, per germline (reference sequence). V lost 5 bases, J lost 1 base, and 27 bases lay in between. The CDR3 length is 19 residues. The CDR3 DNA sequence: TGTGCCAGCAGCCCTTCCGACCTCTCGACTGTTTCTGGTTCCTACGAGCAGTACTTC. Its translation: CASSPSDLSTVSGSYEQYF. Full variable domain (outside the CDR3, taken from reference TRBV7-9 and TRBJ2-7): DTGVSQNPRHKITKRGQNVTFRCDPISEHNRLYWYRQTLGQGPEFLTYFQNEAQLEKSRLLSDRFSAERPKGSFSTLEIQRTEQGDSAMYLCASSPSDLSTVSGSYEQYFGPGTRLTVT.

This clone was seen only once. The chain joins TRBV5-1 to TRBJ2-7, with 8 bases aligning to TRBD1. Trimming took 7 bases from V and 0 from J; bases not matched to a gene: 12. The CDR3 loop spans 16 amino acids. Germline CDR1 SGHRS, CDR2 YFSETQ. The CDR3 DNA reads as TGCGCCAGCGCCTTCCCCCCGGGACAGGTCTCCTACGAGCAGTACTTC. This translates into CASAFPPGQVSYEQYF.

The chain uses TRBV10-3 and TRBJ2-5, with 7 bases lining up with TRBD2. Germline CDR1 and CDR2: ENHRY and SYGVKD. Losses at the gene ends were 6 bases for V and 6 bases for J; bases not matched to a gene: 4. The CDR3 sequence is 12 residues long. Here the CDR3 reads CAISPGGKTQYF. The CDR3, as DNA: TGTGCCATCAGCCCCGGGGGGAAGACCCAGTACTTC.

This clone is medium-sized. The chain employs TRBV27 and TRBJ1-2; TRBD1 matches at 7 bases. CDR3 size: 11 residues. Germline V gene data show CDR1 as MNHEY and CDR2 as SMNVEV (reference sequence). With V trimmed by 5 bases and J by 8 bases, 2 bases remained unmatched. CDR3 bases: TGTGCCAGCAGTCAGGGGGGCGGCTACACCTTC. It specifies CASSQGGGYTF.

The V gene is TRBV28, the J gene TRBJ2-7; D is uncertain. Germline CDR1 is MDHEN and CDR2 is SYDVKM. Between the trimmed V and J ends, which lost 7 bases and 3 bases, there was a span of 16 bases. CDR3 length: 14 amino acids. CDR3 coding DNA: TGTGCCAGCACCCCTACAAGGACCAACTACGAGCAGTACTTC. This encodes CASTPTRTNYEQYF.

This clone was picked up one time. The rearrangement links TRBV5-6 to TRBJ1-2; D remains ambiguous. The length of the CDR3 is 14 residues. The V gene lost 0 bases and the J gene lost 3 bases, with 9 bases spanning the gap. Per the germline V gene, CDR1 is SGHDT and CDR2 is YYEEEE. The CDR3 coding sequence is TGTGCCAGCAGCTTGGAGCGGGTACACTATGGCTACACCTTC. This encodes CASSLERVHYGYTF.

V usage is TRBV6-6 and J usage is TRBJ1-1; D is perhaps TRBD1 (5 bases). Trimming took 7 bases from V and 5 from J, leaving 11 bases between them. CDR3 length: 12 amino acids. Germline loops: CDR1 MNHNY, CDR2 SVGAGI (reference sequence). The CDR3 loop reads CASTEGDTEAFF. CDR3 sequence (DNA): TGTGCCAGCACCGAAGGGGATACTGAAGCTTTCTTT.

This clone has more than one count but fewer than ten. V usage is TRBV6-6 and J usage is TRBJ1-5, with D uncertain. V was clipped by 4 bases and J by 0 bases, with 7 bases between them. The germline V gene has CDR1 MNHNY and CDR2 SVGAGI (reference sequence). This CDR3 spans 14 amino acids. CDR3 nucleotide sequence: TGTGCCAGCAGTTCCCCCTATAGCAATCAGCCCCAGCATTTT. Its protein product is CASSSPYSNQPQHF.

The chain has TRBV7-9 and TRBJ2-5, with a possible D match to TRBD1 (6 bases). This CDR3 has 14 residues. CDR1 is SEHNR and CDR2 is FQNEAQ in the germline V gene (reference sequence). V lost 5 bases and J lost 5, with 15 bases in between. CDR3 nucleotide sequence: TGTGCCAGCAGCATAGAGGGACAATGGGAGACCCAGTACTTC. It specifies CASSIEGQWETQYF. Filled out from reference TRBV7-9 and TRBJ2-5, the complete variable domain reads DTGVSQNPRHKITKRGQNVTFRCDPISEHNRLYWYRQTLGQGPEFLTYFQNEAQLEKSRLLSDRFSAERPKGSFSTLEIQRTEQGDSAMYLCASSIEGQWETQYFGPGTRLLVL.